This T cell receptor (beta chain) was identified during a study of CD8+ T cells in alopecia areata. Broader study findings: Clonality was higher in lesional than normal scalp, especially in alopecia totalis/universalis. There were also resident alphabeta T cells of normal skin sequenced in scalp samples.

Trimming left V 1 base short and J 1 base short, with 8 bases between. The CDR3 runs to 13 residues. In germline, CDR1 is SQVTM, CDR2 ANQGSEA. Researchers gathered lesional scalp punch biopsies and peripheral blood from patients with alopecia areata. After isolation, RNA underwent reverse transcription to generate cDNA as the sequencing template. Profiling relied on immunoSEQ multiplex PCR, and the TCRdb table lists in-frame clones only, not all of them. The data contain about 150,000 clones, 50% to 65% of them singletons. This clone was detected only a few times. As yet, its antigen is unknown. Other DNA sequences in this sample translate to the same CDR3.

The sequenced sample was CD8+ T cells sorted from blood, obtained at week 0. This clonotype originated in a human donor with alopecia areata. The chain recombines TRBV29-1 with TRBJ2-7, with D possibly being TRBD2 (6 bases). CDR3 amino acids: CSVEGGDSYEQYF. CDR3 coding DNA: TGCAGCGTTGAAGGGGGGGATTCCTACGAGCAGTACTTC.